One TCR beta chain is described in this entry. Its antigen is currently unknown. The data stem from a study of cytomegalovirus exposure and HLA in healthy donors. At the level of the study: HLA-typed donors were the source of roughly 85 million unique TCRs held in an early data release.

Researchers ran the PCR with 60 Vbeta and 13 Jbeta primers. Clones were sequenced by immunoSEQ multiplex PCR, and TCRdb holds only the in-frame ones, with some missing. Of around 180,000 clones in the sample, 75% to 85% were seen once. There were likely unrecorded immune exposures, though donors were nominally healthy when sampled. CDR3 length: 16 amino acids. Trimming took 0 bases from V and 0 from J, leaving 9 bases between them. Looked up from germline, CDR1 is SGHRS and CDR2 is YFSETQ. Study-level points and caveats: Some V segments, including TRBV6-2 and TRBV6-3, were excluded as indistinguishable.

The sequence was obtained from a woman aged 25 to 39 in good health and CMV-seropositive. The specimen was PBMCs. The rearrangement joins TRBV5-1 to TRBJ2-2, with D tentatively TRBD2 (5 bases). This CDR3 reads CASSLVAGANTGELFF. In DNA form, the CDR3 reads TGCGCCAGCAGCTTGGTCGCGGGCGCGAACACCGGGGAGCTGTTTTTT.